The next 28 T cell receptor beta chains were all read from a single sample in a study of CD8+CD57+ T cells in acquired aplastic anemia. TCR beta VDJ and CDR3 profiles were obtained from a genomic DNA template. MiXCR, run by TCRdb on the reads, gives a single entry per CDR3 protein. The sample has around 150,000 distinct CDR3 sequences, roughly 45% seen once. Material for sequencing was sorted CD4+, CD8+, or CD8+CD57+ T cells (not recorded which) from PBMCs. These receptors all stem from a human donor in good health.

This chain connects TRBV2 to TRBJ1-5, with 7 nucleotides matching TRBD1. This CDR3 has 14 amino acids. After removal of 6 bases from V and 2 bases from J, the junction contained 4 bases not matched to a gene. The germline CDR1 and CDR2 sequences are SNHLY and FYNNEI. The CDR3 spells CASSMDRRNQPQHF. The CDR3 bases are TGTGCCAGCAGCATGGACAGGCGCAATCAGCCCCAGCATTTT.

This chain connects TRBV20-1 to TRBJ1-2; possible D gene TRBD1, 6 bases. The ends were cut back, 6 bases at V and 4 bases at J, with 9 bases in the middle. The CDR3 runs to 11 residues. The germline gives CDR1 DFQATT, CDR2 SNEGSKA (reference sequence). CDR3 sequence: CSAGGAYGYTF. In DNA, the CDR3 is TGCAGTGCGGGGGGGGCCTATGGCTACACCTTC.

This chain joins TRBV7-9 and TRBJ2-1, with D uncertain. Per the germline V gene, CDR1 is SEHNR and CDR2 is FQNEAQ (reference sequence). The CDR3 is 13 amino acids. V was cut by 8 bases and J by 7 bases, with 15 bases left in between. Written as DNA, the CDR3 is TGTGCCAGCTTCCTGACTCCGGGTAATGAGCAGTTCTTC. Its translation is CASFLTPGNEQFF.

Here the CDR3 reads CASSHWGVSQPQHF. CDR3 DNA: TGTGCCAGTAGTCACTGGGGTGTTAGCCAGCCCCAGCATTTT. The chain is built from TRBV19 and TRBJ1-5; no clear D. From germline, CDR1 is LNHDA and CDR2 SQIVND (reference sequence). The V end was cut by 5 bases, the J end by 7 bases, with 15 bases between. The CDR3 contains 14 residues.

This clonotype was detected ten times or more. The rearrangement joins TRBV20-1 to TRBJ2-7; D is undetermined. V lost 4 bases and J 3 bases, leaving 10 bases between the germline ends. The germline CDR1 and CDR2 sequences are DFQATT and SNEGSKA (reference sequence). CDR3 size: 12 residues. The CDR3 is CSANPSNYEQYF. CDR3 DNA: TGCAGTGCTAACCCTAGTAACTACGAGCAGTACTTC.

This chain links TRBV25-1 with TRBJ1-4; D not certain. Germline V gene lookup returns CDR1 MGHDK and CDR2 SYGVNS. The CDR3 loop spans 13 amino acids. V gave up 3 bases and J gave up 12 bases, with 14 bases separating them. The DNA for the CDR3 is TGTGCCAGCAGTGACGATACACGGACCGAACTGTTTTTT. It encodes CASSDDTRTELFF. Full variable domain (remainder filled in from reference TRBV25-1 and TRBJ1-4): EADIYQTPRYLVIGTGKKITLECSQTMGHDKMYWYQQDPGMELHLIHYSYGVNSTEKGDLSSESTVSRIRTEHFPLTLESARPSHTSQYLCASSDDTRTELFFGSGTQLSVL.

The chain couples TRBV3-1 to TRBJ2-5; 9 nucleotides line up with TRBD2. The CDR3 covers 16 residues. Trimming at V came to 4 bases and at J to 3 bases, leaving 9 bases not matched to a gene. Germline V gene lookup returns CDR1 LGHDT and CDR2 YNNKEL (reference sequence). The CDR3 nucleotides read TGTGCCAGCAGCCCGTCCCAGCGGGAGGTTGAAGAGACCCAGTACTTC. Protein sequence: CASSPSQREVEETQYF.

This clonotype was found many times. The CDR3 region has the DNA TGTGCCAGCAGCCCTGGGACTAGCGGGGGACGCTACGAGCAGTACTTC. It yields the protein CASSPGTSGGRYEQYF. The chain is built from TRBV5-5 and TRBJ2-7, with TRBD2 matching 14 bases. This CDR3 has 16 amino acids. V was pared by 4 bases and J by 3 bases, with 6 bases of the junction left unmatched. CDR1 SGHKS and CDR2 YYEKEE come from the germline V gene (reference sequence).

This clonotype was seen repeatedly, ten times or more. This chain joins TRBV12-3 or TRBV12-4 and TRBJ2-7, with D perhaps assigned TRBD1 or TRBD2 (5 bases each). V was cut by 1 base and J by 4 bases, with 11 bases left in between. This CDR3 has 14 amino acids. The CDR3 loop reads CASSLDPGPYEQYF. The CDR3 DNA reads TGTGCCAGCAGTTTAGACCCGGGGCCTTACGAGCAGTACTTC.

This clonotype was seen at least ten times. The chain is built from TRBV7-3 and TRBJ2-1; 8 bases agree with TRBD1. V gave up 2 bases and J gave up 6 bases; unmatched junction bases: 6. CDR1 and CDR2 (germline): SGHTA, FQGTGA. The CDR3 consists of 15 residues. The CDR3 sequence is CASSLSLTGVNEQFF. In nucleotides, the CDR3 is TGTGCCAGCAGCTTATCCTTGACAGGGGTCAATGAGCAGTTCTTC.

This clonotype was recorded many times. The V gene is TRBV10-3, the J gene TRBJ1-2; D is uncertain. V shed 2 bases and J shed 2 bases, with 15 bases lying between them. Germline values: CDR1 ENHRY, CDR2 SYGVKD. The CDR3 runs to 16 residues. Here the CDR3 reads CAISEVERWENYGYTF. The CDR3 nucleotides read TGTGCCATCAGTGAGGTAGAGCGGTGGGAAAACTATGGCTACACCTTC.

This chain joins TRBV15 and TRBJ2-2; D possibly corresponds to TRBD1 (5 bases). V was pared by 3 bases and J by 5 bases, with 13 bases between. Germline-derived CDR1 and CDR2 are LNHNV and YYDKDF (reference sequence). The CDR3 contains 15 residues. CDR3 residues: CATSSQGFGTGELFF. The DNA for the CDR3 is TGTGCCACCAGCAGTCAGGGATTTGGTACCGGGGAGCTGTTTTTT.

The rearrangement links TRBV6-1 to TRBJ1-6; D is perhaps TRBD1 (6 bases). This CDR3 is 15 amino acids long. Germline V gene lookup returns CDR1 MNHNS and CDR2 SASEGT. V was shortened by 8 bases and J by 13 bases, with 24 bases between the two germline ends. The CDR3 nucleotides are TGTGCCAGCCAGAAAAACGGCGGGGGGCGCGCGCCCCTCCACTTT. This codes for CASQKNGGGRAPLHF.

The V call is TRBV10-3, the J call TRBJ2-1; TRBD1 is a possible D gene (6 bases). Trimming shortened V by 2 bases and J by 1 base, and 12 bases separated the two germline ends. The CDR3 totals 16 residues. From germline, CDR1 is ENHRY and CDR2 SYGVKD. The CDR3: CAISELRGGSYNEQFF. CDR3 nucleotide sequence: TGTGCCATCAGTGAGCTGCGAGGGGGTTCCTACAATGAGCAGTTCTTC.

This clonotype was seen at least ten times. The chain joins TRBV3-1 to TRBJ2-7; D not resolved. This CDR3 contains 14 residues. Germline V CDR1 and CDR2: LGHDT, YNNKEL (reference sequence). Trimming took off 1 base at V and 2 bases at J, with 9 bases between the two ends. The CDR3 sequence: CASSQAQGPYEQYF. Here the CDR3 DNA reads TGTGCCAGCAGCCAAGCCCAAGGGCCCTACGAGCAGTACTTC.

In its sample, this clonotype was seen many times. V usage is TRBV19 and J usage is TRBJ1-4, with unresolved D. Per the germline V gene, CDR1 is LNHDA and CDR2 is SQIVND (reference sequence). The CDR3 totals 17 residues. V lost 5 bases and J 1 base, leaving 17 bases between the germline ends. The DNA for the CDR3 is TGTGCCAGTAGTCGTATATTGGATCTGGGAACTAATGAAAAACTGTTTTTT. Translated: CASSRILDLGTNEKLFF. Variable domain in full (rest from reference TRBV19 and TRBJ1-4): DGGITQSPKYLFRKEGQNVTLSCEQNLNHDAMYWYRQDPGQGLRLIYYSQIVNDFQKGDIAEGYSVSREKKESFPLTVTSAQKNPTAFYLCASSRILDLGTNEKLFFGSGTQLSVL.

This clonotype was detected ten times or more. The V and J genes are TRBV12-3 or TRBV12-4 and TRBJ1-2; maybe TRBD1 (6 bases). The CDR3 covers 13 residues. V gave up 5 bases and J gave up 1 base, with 8 bases separating them. CDR3 residues: CASSQQGNYGYTF. The DNA of the CDR3 is TGTGCCAGCAGTCAACAGGGTAACTATGGCTACACCTTC.

This clonotype was detected only a few times. The V gene is TRBV10-3, the J gene TRBJ2-3; D unclear. V was shortened by 2 bases and J by 6 bases, with 9 bases between the two germline ends. The CDR3 totals 13 residues. Germline assignment: CDR1 ENHRY and CDR2 SYGVKD. The CDR3 reads CAISEARVDTQYF. CDR3 nucleotide sequence: TGTGCCATCAGTGAGGCAAGAGTGGATACGCAGTATTTT.

Written as DNA, the CDR3 is TGTGCCAGCAGTGCTAGAGATCTAGGTTATACGCAGTATTTT. This codes for CASSARDLGYTQYF. J is TRBJ2-3 and V is TRBV25-1; no firm D call. The germline gives CDR1 MGHDK, CDR2 SYGVNS. The CDR3 extends over 14 amino acids. V lost 4 bases and J 7 bases, leaving 15 bases between the germline ends.

This clonotype has a count of ten or more. The CDR3 spells CSARIVTSSTDTQYF. CDR3 DNA: TGCAGTGCTCGAATCGTAACATCTAGCACAGATACGCAGTATTTT. The rearrangement joins TRBV20-1 to TRBJ2-3; D is unclear. Germline V lookup: CDR1 DFQATT, CDR2 SNEGSKA (reference sequence). V was pared by 5 bases and J by 0 bases, with 15 bases between. CDR3 length: 15 amino acids.

The sample holds a few counts of this clonotype. The V and J genes are TRBV20-1 and TRBJ2-5; D possibly corresponds to TRBD1 (6 bases). Germline V gives CDR1 DFQATT, CDR2 SNEGSKA (reference sequence). The ends were cut back, 4 bases at V and 3 bases at J, with 15 bases in the middle. The CDR3 has 14 amino acids. The CDR3 protein is CSANPGQLKETQYF. CDR3 bases: TGCAGTGCTAACCCAGGACAGTTAAAAGAGACCCAGTACTTC.

This sequence joins TRBV20-1 and TRBJ2-3; 7 nucleotides align to TRBD1. J gave up 3 bases and V 2 bases, and 5 bases lay outside the gene matches. Germline CDR1 reads DFQATT; CDR2 reads SNEGSKA (reference sequence). CDR3 length: 14 amino acids. The CDR3 sequence is CSARMGQPTDTQYF. Written as DNA, the CDR3 is TGCAGTGCTAGAATGGGACAGCCTACAGATACGCAGTATTTT.

This clonotype has a count of ten or more. The chain's CDR3 is CASSLDHYGYTF. The CDR3 DNA is TGTGCCAGCAGTTTAGATCACTATGGCTACACCTTC. V is TRBV28 and J is TRBJ1-2, with D hard to call. This CDR3 has 12 residues. V was clipped by 2 bases and J by 3 bases, with 4 bases between them. Germline V gene lookup returns CDR1 MDHEN and CDR2 SYDVKM.

A few counts support this clonotype. The chain has TRBV24-1 and TRBJ1-1; D not certain. In germline, CDR1 is KGHDR, CDR2 SFDVKD. This CDR3 has 13 amino acids. Trimming took off 8 bases at V and 1 base at J, with 10 bases between the two ends. The CDR3 spells CATKDGGNTEAFF. CDR3 sequence (DNA): TGTGCCACCAAAGACGGCGGGAACACTGAAGCTTTCTTT.

The chain carries TRBV5-1 and TRBJ1-6; the D is unclear. V dropped 0 bases and J dropped 14 bases, with 18 bases sitting between them. The CDR3 totals 15 residues. Germline assignment: CDR1 SGHRS and CDR2 YFSETQ. The chain's CDR3 is CASSLETPTVSALHF. CDR3 sequence (DNA): TGCGCCAGCAGCTTGGAAACTCCTACTGTTTCGGCCCTCCACTTT.

The J gene is TRBJ2-1, the V gene TRBV30, with D hard to call. There are 12 residues in the CDR3. Trimming pared 2 bases from V and 1 base from J, leaving 3 bases between. Germline loops: CDR1 GTSNPN, CDR2 SVGIG (reference sequence). The CDR3 sequence: CAWSRSYNEQFF. DNA of the CDR3: TGTGCCTGGAGTCGGTCCTACAATGAGCAGTTCTTC.

This clonotype came up many times. The chain recombines TRBV5-6 with TRBJ2-7, with a weak D call TRBD2 (6 bases). V was shortened by 3 bases and J by 10 bases, with 17 bases between the two germline ends. Germline loops: CDR1 SGHDT, CDR2 YYEEEE. CDR3 length: 13 amino acids. The CDR3 DNA is TGTGCCAGCAGCTCTCGGGGGTCGAGGGGTCAGTACTTC. Protein product: CASSSRGSRGQYF.

This chain links TRBV10-3 with TRBJ1-5; D is uncertain. The germline V gene has CDR1 ENHRY and CDR2 SYGVKD. The CDR3 consists of 13 residues. The ends were cut back, 10 bases at V and 6 bases at J, with 16 bases in the middle. CDR3 nucleotides: TGTGCCACCCAAATGTTGGGTGGTCAGCCCCAGCATTTT. Translated, it gives CATQMLGGQPQHF.